Below are 3 T cell receptor beta chains sequenced from a single sample in a study of post-analysis software for immune sequencing data. No antigen is known for these receptors. Study conclusions and caveats: Relative to controls, patients had five TRBV segments at higher frequency, with TRBV5-6, TRBV5-1 and TRBV20-1 among these.

The TCR beta cDNA libraries contained unique molecular identifiers. MiXCR was run by TCRdb on the PCR reads, yielding one entry per CDR3 protein. The sample carries about 770,000 distinct CDR3 sequences, about half recorded once. Sequenced input: blood. The receptors here all came from a girl aged 5-17 years with multiple sclerosis.

The chain recombines TRBV28 with TRBJ2-1; 14 nucleotides align to TRBD2. The J segment lost 15 bases and the V segment lost 6 bases, leaving 10 bases of the junction unmatched. Germline CDR1 reads MDHEN; CDR2 reads SYDVKM. CDR3 length equals 14 residues. CDR3 DNA: TGTGCCAGCAGGGTCGGGACTAGCGGGAGCTCCCCGTTCTTC. The encoded protein is CASRVGTSGSSPFF. The variable domain in full, with the rest retrieved from reference TRBV28 and TRBJ2-1, is DVKVTQSSRYLVKRTGEKVFLECVQDMDHENMFWYRQDPGLGLRLIYFSYDVKMKEKGDIPEGYSVSREKKERFSLILESASTNQTSMYLCASRVGTSGSSPFFGPGTRLTVL.

The chain's CDR3 is CSADRGSSETQYF. CDR3 in DNA: TGCAGCGCCGACAGGGGTTCTTCGGAGACCCAGTACTTC. The chain recombines TRBV29-1 with TRBJ2-5, with TRBD1 matching 8 bases. Looked up from germline, CDR1 is SQVTM and CDR2 is ANQGSEA. This CDR3 contains 13 residues. The junction had 9 bases not matched to a gene; V was cut back by 7 bases and J by 5 bases.

The sample holds a few counts of this clonotype. This sequence joins TRBV27 and TRBJ2-4; 9 nucleotides agree with TRBD2. Trimming cost V 5 bases and J 7 bases; bases outside gene matches: 6. This CDR3 has 14 residues. Germline CDR1 MNHEY, CDR2 SMNVEV (reference sequence). This CDR3 is CASSPSGNLNIQYF. The CDR3 coding sequence is TGTGCCAGCAGTCCTAGCGGGAATTTGAACATTCAGTACTTC.